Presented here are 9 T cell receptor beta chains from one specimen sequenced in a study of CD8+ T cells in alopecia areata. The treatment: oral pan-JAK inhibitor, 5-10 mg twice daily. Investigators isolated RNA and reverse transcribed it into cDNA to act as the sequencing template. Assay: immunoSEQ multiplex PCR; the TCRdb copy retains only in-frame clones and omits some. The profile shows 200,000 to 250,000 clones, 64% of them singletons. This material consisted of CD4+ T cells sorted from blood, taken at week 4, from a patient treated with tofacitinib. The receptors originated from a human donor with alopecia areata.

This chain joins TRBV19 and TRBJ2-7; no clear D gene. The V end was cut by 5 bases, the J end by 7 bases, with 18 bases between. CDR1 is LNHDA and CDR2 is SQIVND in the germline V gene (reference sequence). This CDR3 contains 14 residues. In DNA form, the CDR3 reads TGTGCCAGTAGTCCCTACCCGACCGTGAGGGAGCAGTACTTC. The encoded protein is CASSPYPTVREQYF.

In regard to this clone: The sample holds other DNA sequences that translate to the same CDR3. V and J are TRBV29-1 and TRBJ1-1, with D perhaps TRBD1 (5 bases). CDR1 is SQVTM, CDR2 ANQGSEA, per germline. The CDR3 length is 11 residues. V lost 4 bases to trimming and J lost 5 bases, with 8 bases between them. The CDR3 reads CSVGRGTEAFF. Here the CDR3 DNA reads TGCAGCGTTGGTCGGGGGACTGAAGCTTTCTTT.

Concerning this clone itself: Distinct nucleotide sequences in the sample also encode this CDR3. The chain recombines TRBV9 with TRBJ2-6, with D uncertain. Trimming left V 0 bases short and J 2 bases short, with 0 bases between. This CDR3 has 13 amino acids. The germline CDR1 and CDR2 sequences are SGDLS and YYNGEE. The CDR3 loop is CASSVAGANVLTF. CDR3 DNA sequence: TGTGCCAGCAGCGTAGCTGGGGCCAACGTCCTGACTTTC.

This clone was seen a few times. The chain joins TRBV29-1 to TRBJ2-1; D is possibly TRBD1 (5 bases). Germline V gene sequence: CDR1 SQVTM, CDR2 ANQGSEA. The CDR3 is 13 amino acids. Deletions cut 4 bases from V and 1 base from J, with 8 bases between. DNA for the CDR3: TGCAGCGTTGGAGCAGGGTCCTACAATGAGCAGTTCTTC. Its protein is CSVGAGSYNEQFF.

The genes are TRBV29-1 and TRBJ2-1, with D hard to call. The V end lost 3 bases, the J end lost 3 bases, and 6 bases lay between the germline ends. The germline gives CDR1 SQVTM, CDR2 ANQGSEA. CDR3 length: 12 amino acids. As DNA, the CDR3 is TGCAGCGTTGATCGCAGCTACAATGAGCAGTTCTTC. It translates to CSVDRSYNEQFF.

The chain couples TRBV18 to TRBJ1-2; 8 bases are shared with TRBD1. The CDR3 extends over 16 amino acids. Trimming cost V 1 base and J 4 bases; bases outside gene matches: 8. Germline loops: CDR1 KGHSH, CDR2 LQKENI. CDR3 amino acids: CASSPLGQGEGYGYTF. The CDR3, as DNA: TGTGCCAGCTCACCACTTGGACAGGGTGAGGGCTATGGCTACACCTTC.

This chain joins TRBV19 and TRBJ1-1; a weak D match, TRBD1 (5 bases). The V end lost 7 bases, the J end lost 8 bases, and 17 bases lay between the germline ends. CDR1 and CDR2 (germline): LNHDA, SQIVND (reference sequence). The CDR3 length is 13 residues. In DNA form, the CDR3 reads TGTGCCAGTAACACCGGGACCCACGAGGAAGCTTTCTTT. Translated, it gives CASNTGTHEEAFF. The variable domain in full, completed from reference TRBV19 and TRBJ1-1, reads DGGITQSPKYLFRKEGQNVTLSCEQNLNHDAMYWYRQDPGQGLRLIYYSQIVNDFQKGDIAEGYSVSREKKESFPLTVTSAQKNPTAFYLCASNTGTHEEAFFGQGTRLTVV.

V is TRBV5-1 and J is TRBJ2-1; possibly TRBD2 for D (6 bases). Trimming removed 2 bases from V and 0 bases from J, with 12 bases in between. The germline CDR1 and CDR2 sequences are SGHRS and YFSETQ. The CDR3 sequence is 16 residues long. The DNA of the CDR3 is TGCGCCAGCAGCTTCGCCGGGGGAAGCTCCTACAATGAGCAGTTCTTC. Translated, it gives CASSFAGGSSYNEQFF.

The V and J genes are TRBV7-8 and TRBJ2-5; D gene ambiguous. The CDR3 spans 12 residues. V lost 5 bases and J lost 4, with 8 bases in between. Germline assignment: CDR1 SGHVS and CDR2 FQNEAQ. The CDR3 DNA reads TGTGCCAGCAGCCTCCTAGGAGAGACCCAGTACTTC. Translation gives CASSLLGETQYF.